One and the same sample provided the 3 T cell receptor beta chains below, sequenced in a study of blood T cell repertoires in COVID-19. This table comes from immunoSEQ multiplex PCR, and its TCRdb copy is limited to in-frame clones, with some not included. The sample contains 200,000 to 250,000 clones, around 83% of which appear only once. The specimen sequenced was PBMCs or T cells enriched from blood (not recorded which). The receptor source for this set is a woman between 40 and 55 years old who had recovered from COVID-19.

In the case of this clone: Its ends do not fully match the called genes, so a read error is possible. The V gene is TRBV29-1, the J gene TRBJ2-5; D is ambiguous. This CDR3 is built from 10 residues. Germline CDR1 and CDR2: SQVTM and ANQGSEA. The DNA of the CDR3 is TGCAGCGTTGCATTCGAGAACCAGTACTTC. Protein product: CSVAFENQYF. The full variable domain, completed using reference TRBV29-1 and TRBJ2-5, is SAVISQKPSRDICQRGTSLTIQCQVDSQVTMMFWYRQQPGQSLTLIATANQGSEATYESGFVIDKFPISRPNLTFSTLTVSNMSPEDSSIYLCSVAFENQYFGPGTRLLVL.

The rearrangement uses TRBV28 and TRBJ1-5, with D possibly matching TRBD1 (6 bases). Trimming stripped 11 bases from V and 5 bases from J, with 19 bases between. Germline loops: CDR1 MDHEN, CDR2 SYDVKM. This CDR3 has 14 amino acids. CDR3 nucleotide sequence: TGTGCCTCTATCCCCAGGGGAAGGGATCAGCCCCAGCATTTT. It codes for CASIPRGRDQPQHF. Full variable domain (remainder filled in from reference TRBV28 and TRBJ1-5): DVKVTQSSRYLVKRTGEKVFLECVQDMDHENMFWYRQDPGLGLRLIYFSYDVKMKEKGDIPEGYSVSREKKERFSLILESASTNQTSMYLCASIPRGRDQPQHFGDGTRLSIL.

This rearrangement joins TRBV7-3 to TRBJ2-3; tentative D call: TRBD2 (6 bases). Trimming cost V 1 base and J 6 bases, with 11 bases left between them. Germline lookup yields CDR1 SGHTA and CDR2 FQGTGA. This CDR3 is 14 amino acids long. The CDR3 sequence: CASSLIARGDTQYF. CDR3 coding DNA: TGTGCCAGCAGCTTAATTGCTCGGGGGGATACGCAGTATTTT.